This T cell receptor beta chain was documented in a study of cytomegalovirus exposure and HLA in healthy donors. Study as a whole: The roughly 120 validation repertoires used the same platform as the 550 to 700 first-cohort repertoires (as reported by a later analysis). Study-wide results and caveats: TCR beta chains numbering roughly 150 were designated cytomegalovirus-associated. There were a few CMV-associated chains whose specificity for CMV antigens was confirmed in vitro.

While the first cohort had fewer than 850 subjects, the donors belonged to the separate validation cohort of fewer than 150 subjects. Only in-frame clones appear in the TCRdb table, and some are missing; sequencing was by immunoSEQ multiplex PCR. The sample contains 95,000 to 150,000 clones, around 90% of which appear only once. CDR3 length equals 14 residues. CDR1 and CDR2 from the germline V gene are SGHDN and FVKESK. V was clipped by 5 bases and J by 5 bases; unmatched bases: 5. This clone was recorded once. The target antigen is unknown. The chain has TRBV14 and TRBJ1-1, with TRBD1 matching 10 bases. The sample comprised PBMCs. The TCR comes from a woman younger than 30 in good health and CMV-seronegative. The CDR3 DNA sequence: TGTGCCAGCAGCATGACAGGGGGCCGGACTGAAGCTTTCTTT. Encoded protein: CASSMTGGRTEAFF. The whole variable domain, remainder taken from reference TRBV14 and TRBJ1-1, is EAGVTQFPSHSVIEKGQTVTLRCDPISGHDNLYWYRRVMGKEIKFLLHFVKESKQDESGMPNNRFLAERTGGTYSTLKVQPAELEDSGVYFCASSMTGGRTEAFFGQGTRLTVV.